These 29 T cell receptor beta chains were sequenced from one sample in a study of blood T cell repertoires in COVID-19. Repertoires were generated with immunoSEQ multiplex PCR, while TCRdb's copy carries only in-frame clones and drops some. The repertoire holds about 240,000 clones, with about 82% as singletons. Sequencing input: peripheral blood. All receptors come from a man older than 75 with acute or convalescent COVID-19.

This chain links TRBV9 with TRBJ1-5, with a weak D call TRBD1 (5 bases). V was trimmed by 0 bases and J by 7 bases, leaving 11 bases between them. Looked up from germline, CDR1 is SGDLS and CDR2 is YYNGEE. The CDR3 has 14 residues. For the CDR3, the DNA is TGTGCCAGCAGCGTAGGGGCAGGGAGGCAGCCCCAGCATTTT. Protein: CASSVGAGRQPQHF.

V gene TRBV9 combines with J gene TRBJ2-5; D may be TRBD1 (5 bases). V dropped 2 bases and J dropped 2 bases, with 10 bases sitting between them. CDR3 length: 14 residues. Per the germline V gene, CDR1 is SGDLS and CDR2 is YYNGEE. The CDR3 spells CASSVGAAQETQYF. As DNA, the CDR3 is TGTGCCAGCAGCGTTGGGGCAGCACAAGAGACCCAGTACTTC.

V is TRBV28 and J is TRBJ2-4; no clear D. The germline V and J ends were trimmed by 5 bases and 6 bases, with 8 bases remaining between them. Germline V lookup: CDR1 MDHEN, CDR2 SYDVKM. The CDR3 totals 12 residues. CDR3 residues: CASSDSANIQYF. The CDR3 coding sequence is TGTGCCAGCAGTGACTCAGCAAACATTCAGTACTTC.

The rearrangement joins TRBV19 to TRBJ1-5; 7 nucleotides line up with TRBD1. V lost 6 bases and J lost 2; bases outside the gene matches: 7. CDR3 length: 15 amino acids. CDR1 is LNHDA, CDR2 SQIVND, per germline (reference sequence). The CDR3 DNA reads TGTGCCAGTAGGACTACAGGGGTTGGCAATCAGCCCCAGCATTTT. It yields the protein CASRTTGVGNQPQHF.

The chain links TRBV6-5 to TRBJ1-2; TRBD1 matches at 7 bases. Germline trimming cut 6 bases from V and 6 bases from J; bases unmatched to any gene: 7. CDR1 MNHEY and CDR2 SVGAGI come from the germline V gene. The CDR3 covers 13 residues. The CDR3 spells CASSQTGFHGYTF. The CDR3 DNA follows: TGTGCCAGCAGCCAGACAGGGTTCCATGGCTACACCTTC.

This clone occurred a few times. This chain links TRBV5-1 with TRBJ1-6; the D gene is possibly TRBD1 (6 bases). CDR1 is SGHRS and CDR2 is YFSETQ in the germline V gene. The CDR3 is 15 residues long. V was shortened by 2 bases and J by 5 bases, with 11 bases between the two germline ends. CDR3: CASSFLAGDNSPLHF. The CDR3 DNA is TGCGCCAGCAGCTTTTTGGCAGGGGATAATTCACCCCTCCACTTT.

The chain has TRBV19 and TRBJ2-7; 8 bases map to TRBD2. The CDR3 runs 16 residues. Trimming removed 4 bases from V and 7 bases from J; junction bases left unmatched: 15. Germline V gives CDR1 LNHDA, CDR2 SQIVND (reference sequence). The CDR3: CASSTSSASGPMEQYF. CDR3 sequence (DNA): TGTGCCAGTAGTACCTCCTCGGCTAGCGGGCCTATGGAGCAGTACTTC.

The gene calls are TRBV28 and TRBJ1-3; D gene ambiguous. CDR1 is MDHEN, CDR2 SYDVKM, per germline. V was shortened by 10 bases and J by 9 bases, with 19 bases between the two germline ends. The CDR3 is 13 residues long. The CDR3: CATSSEPFGTIYF. The CDR3 DNA reads TGTGCCACCTCCTCGGAGCCCTTTGGCACCATATATTTT.

The V call is TRBV12-3 or TRBV12-4, the J call TRBJ2-7; perhaps TRBD2 as D (5 bases). V gave up 10 bases and J gave up 6 bases, with 16 bases separating them. The CDR3 totals 12 residues. Here the CDR3 reads CATGKDLGEQYF. In nucleotides, the CDR3 is TGTGCCACCGGGAAAGACCTCGGCGAGCAGTACTTC.

This chain links TRBV7-3 with TRBJ2-5; 7 bases match TRBD2. With 4 bases clipped from V and 4 bases from J, the junction kept 9 bases outside the gene matches. This CDR3 has 15 amino acids. Germline V CDR1 and CDR2: SGHTA, FQGTGA. This CDR3 reads CASSSRGGRVETQYF. In DNA form, the CDR3 reads TGTGCCAGCAGCTCTCGGGGAGGGCGGGTAGAGACCCAGTACTTC.

This rearrangement joins TRBV9 to TRBJ2-5, with 8 bases that match TRBD2. Germline trimming cut 4 bases from V and 5 bases from J; bases unmatched to any gene: 13. Germline CDR1 and CDR2: SGDLS and YYNGEE. The CDR3 length is 16 residues. The CDR3 DNA reads TGTGCCAGCAGCCCACGGGGGGGGCGTGGGCAGGAGACCCAGTACTTC. This translates into CASSPRGGRGQETQYF.

This clone showed up just once. CDR3 sequence: CASAGSGKETQYF. CDR3 nucleotides: TGTGCCAGCGCAGGTAGCGGCAAAGAGACCCAGTACTTC. This sequence joins TRBV2 and TRBJ2-5; D perhaps matches TRBD2 (6 bases). Per the germline V gene, CDR1 is SNHLY and CDR2 is FYNNEI. This CDR3 has 13 amino acids. With 8 bases removed from V and 3 bases from J, the gap between germline ends came to 13 bases.

The chain has TRBV7-9 and TRBJ2-1; 7 nucleotides agree with TRBD2. Germline V CDR1 and CDR2: SEHNR, FQNEAQ (reference sequence). Trimming took 7 bases from V and 8 from J; bases not matched to a gene: 14. This CDR3 is 15 amino acids long. The CDR3 DNA reads as TGTGCCAGCACTAAGCGGGGTCTCGATTGGGATGAGCAGTTCTTC. Its translation is CASTKRGLDWDEQFF.

This rearrangement joins TRBV6-5 to TRBJ1-2, with 10 positions matching TRBD1. V was clipped by 7 bases and J by 5 bases; unmatched bases: 4. CDR3 length: 13 amino acids. Germline CDR1 MNHEY, CDR2 SVGAGI. The DNA of the CDR3 is TGTGCCAGCATTTCGGACAGGGGGTATGGCTACACCTTC. It codes for CASISDRGYGYTF.

This clone showed up just once. V is TRBV9 and J is TRBJ2-1, with TRBD2 identical over 12 bases. Per the germline V gene, CDR1 is SGDLS and CDR2 is YYNGEE. Unmatched junction bases numbered 7, after V lost 0 bases and J lost 0 bases. This CDR3 comprises 19 residues. This CDR3 is CASSVAPGLAGSSYNEQFF. In DNA, the CDR3 is TGTGCCAGCAGCGTAGCCCCCGGACTAGCGGGGAGCTCCTACAATGAGCAGTTCTTC.

This chain connects TRBV28 to TRBJ2-6; TRBD1 aligns across 8 bases. The germline CDR1 and CDR2 sequences are MDHEN and SYDVKM. The length of the CDR3 is 17 residues. V lost 1 base and J lost 1; bases outside the gene matches: 3. CDR3 nucleotide sequence: TGTGCCAGCAGTTTATCGACAGGGGCATCTGGGGCCAACGTCCTGACTTTC. It translates to CASSLSTGASGANVLTF.

This clone has only one observation. The chain uses TRBV6-5 and TRBJ2-1; 7 bases are shared with TRBD1. The CDR3 contains 14 residues. With 7 bases clipped from V and 0 bases from J, the junction kept 3 bases outside the gene matches. The V gene's germline CDR1 is MNHEY and CDR2 SVGAGI. The CDR3 DNA is TGTGCCAGCAAGGGGGCTAGCTCCTACAATGAGCAGTTCTTC. It specifies CASKGASSYNEQFF.

This chain connects TRBV6-1 to TRBJ1-5, with TRBD1 as a possible D gene (5 bases). Trimming left V 1 base short and J 6 bases short, with 13 bases between. The CDR3 extends over 15 amino acids. Germline CDR1 MNHNS, CDR2 SASEGT. The CDR3 reads CASSEGGGVGQPQHF. The CDR3 bases are TGTGCCAGCAGTGAAGGTGGGGGGGTAGGTCAGCCCCAGCATTTT.

Concerning this clone: Other DNA sequences in this specimen translate into the identical CDR3. The chain uses TRBV7-2 and TRBJ2-5; no firm D call. Germline V gene lookup returns CDR1 SGHTA and CDR2 FQGNSA. This CDR3 has 13 residues. V gave up 1 base and J gave up 2 bases, with 5 bases separating them. DNA for the CDR3: TGTGCCAGCAGCTTAGGGCAGCAAGAGACCCAGTACTTC. This translates into CASSLGQQETQYF.

This clone has more than one count but fewer than ten. The chain employs TRBV5-1 and TRBJ1-3; perhaps TRBD1 as D (6 bases). CDR1 is SGHRS and CDR2 is YFSETQ in the germline V gene. Trimming stripped 4 bases from V and 3 bases from J, with 17 bases between. This CDR3 has 16 amino acids. In nucleotides, the CDR3 is TGCGCCAGCAGCCTGGAACAGGGTTGGGATGGAAACACCATATATTTT. It codes for CASSLEQGWDGNTIYF.

On this clone: At the DNA level, this CDR3 is encoded by other sequences in the same sample as well. The chain is built from TRBV5-1 and TRBJ2-1; a weak D match, TRBD2 (5 bases). Looked up from germline, CDR1 is SGHRS and CDR2 is YFSETQ. This CDR3 comprises 12 residues. With 4 bases removed from V and 7 bases from J, the gap between germline ends came to 9 bases. The CDR3 sequence: CASSPPGNEQFF. The CDR3 bases are TGCGCCAGCAGCCCCCCGGGGAATGAGCAGTTCTTC.

The gene calls are TRBV7-6 and TRBJ1-2; 11 bases match TRBD1. Germline lookup yields CDR1 SGHVS and CDR2 FNYEAQ. Trimming cost V 4 bases and J 5 bases; bases outside gene matches: 3. The CDR3 runs 14 residues. Here the CDR3 reads CASSSDRGQYGYTF. The DNA of the CDR3 is TGTGCCAGCAGCTCGGACAGGGGGCAGTATGGCTACACCTTC.

This chain connects TRBV6-4 to TRBJ1-3; TRBD1 might be the D (6 bases). The length of the CDR3 is 13 residues. Trimming shortened V by 9 bases and J by 2 bases, and 11 bases separated the two germline ends. Germline V gene sequence: CDR1 MRHNA, CDR2 SNTAGT. This CDR3 reads CASHRAPGNTIYF. CDR3 sequence (DNA): TGTGCCAGTCACAGGGCCCCTGGAAACACCATATATTTT.

V gene TRBV10-1 combines with J gene TRBJ2-1, with 7 bases identical to TRBD1. Germline CDR1 and CDR2: WNHNN and SYGVQD (reference sequence). This CDR3 comprises 14 residues. V trimming: 6 bases; J trimming: 2 bases; junction bases outside the gene matches: 4. CDR3 DNA sequence: TGCGCCAGCAGCGAGGACAGGCCCTACAATGAGCAGTTCTTC. Its translation is CASSEDRPYNEQFF.

The chain combines TRBV6-1 with TRBJ1-1, with D tentatively TRBD1 (6 bases). The germline CDR1 and CDR2 sequences are MNHNS and SASEGT. Trimming pared 3 bases from V and 11 bases from J, leaving 28 bases between. The CDR3 contains 17 residues. CDR3 DNA: TGTGCCAGCAGTGACATATTACAGGGTCTCAGGTTTCGAAGGGCTTTCTTT. Translation gives CASSDILQGLRFRRAFF.

CDR3 region: CASSIRGTGRLSGNTIYF. CDR3 coding DNA: TGTGCCAGTAGTATAAGGGGGACAGGGAGACTCTCTGGAAACACCATATATTTT. V gene TRBV19 combines with J gene TRBJ1-3, with TRBD1 matching over 9 bases. In germline, CDR1 is LNHDA, CDR2 SQIVND (reference sequence). With V trimmed by 2 bases and J by 0 bases, 8 bases remained unmatched. CDR3 length equals 18 residues.

V is TRBV10-3 and J is TRBJ2-1; D remains unclear. The V and J ends lost 3 bases and 6 bases respectively, with 15 bases between them. CDR3 length equals 15 residues. Germline CDR1 reads ENHRY; CDR2 reads SYGVKD. CDR3 DNA: TGTGCCATCAGTGACTCGCCCCTGGTGGCCAATGAGCAGTTCTTC. Its protein product is CAISDSPLVANEQFF.

This clone has just a few counts. The rearrangement links TRBV10-3 to TRBJ1-4, with 8 bases fitting TRBD1. The CDR3 extends over 13 amino acids. V gave up 4 bases and J gave up 8 bases; unmatched junction bases: 3. Germline CDR1 ENHRY, CDR2 SYGVKD. As DNA, the CDR3 is TGTGCCATCAGTGGGGGGACAGGCGAAAAACTGTTTTTT. Its translation is CAISGGTGEKLFF.

This rearrangement joins TRBV28 to TRBJ2-1; 9 bases fit TRBD2. Trimming took 6 bases from V and 0 from J; bases not matched to a gene: 6. The CDR3 is 16 residues long. Germline loops: CDR1 MDHEN, CDR2 SYDVKM. The CDR3 is CASRSGSGSSYNEQFF. The CDR3 coding sequence is TGTGCCAGCAGGTCCGGTAGCGGGAGCTCCTACAATGAGCAGTTCTTC. The full variable domain, rest sourced from reference TRBV28 and TRBJ2-1, is DVKVTQSSRYLVKRTGEKVFLECVQDMDHENMFWYRQDPGLGLRLIYFSYDVKMKEKGDIPEGYSVSREKKERFSLILESASTNQTSMYLCASRSGSGSSYNEQFFGPGTRLTVL.